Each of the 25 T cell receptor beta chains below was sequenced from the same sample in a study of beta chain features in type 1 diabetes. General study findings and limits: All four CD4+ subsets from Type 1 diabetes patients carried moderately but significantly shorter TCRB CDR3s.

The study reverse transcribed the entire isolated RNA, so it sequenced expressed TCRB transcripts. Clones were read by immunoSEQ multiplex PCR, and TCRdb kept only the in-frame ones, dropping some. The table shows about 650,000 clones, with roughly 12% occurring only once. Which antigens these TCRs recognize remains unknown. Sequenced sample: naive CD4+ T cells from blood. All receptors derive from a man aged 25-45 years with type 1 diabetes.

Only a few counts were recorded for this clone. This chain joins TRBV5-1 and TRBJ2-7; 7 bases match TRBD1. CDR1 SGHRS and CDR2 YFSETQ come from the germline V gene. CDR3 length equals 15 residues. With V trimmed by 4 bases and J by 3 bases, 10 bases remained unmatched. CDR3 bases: TGCGCCAGCAGCCCAGGGACAGCGGACCTCTACGAGCAGTACTTC. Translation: CASSPGTADLYEQYF.

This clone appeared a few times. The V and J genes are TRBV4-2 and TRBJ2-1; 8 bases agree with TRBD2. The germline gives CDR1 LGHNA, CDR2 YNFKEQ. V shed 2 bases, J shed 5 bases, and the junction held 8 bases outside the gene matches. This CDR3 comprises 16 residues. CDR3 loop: CASSQLVGGADNEQFF. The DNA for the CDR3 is TGTGCCAGCAGCCAACTTGTCGGGGGGGCCGACAATGAGCAGTTCTTC.

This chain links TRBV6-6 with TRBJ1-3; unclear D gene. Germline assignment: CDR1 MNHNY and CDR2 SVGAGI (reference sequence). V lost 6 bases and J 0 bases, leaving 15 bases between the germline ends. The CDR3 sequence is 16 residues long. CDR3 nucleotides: TGTGCCAGCAGCCCGATGGCGGCGGCCTCTGGAAACACCATATATTTT. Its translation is CASSPMAAASGNTIYF.

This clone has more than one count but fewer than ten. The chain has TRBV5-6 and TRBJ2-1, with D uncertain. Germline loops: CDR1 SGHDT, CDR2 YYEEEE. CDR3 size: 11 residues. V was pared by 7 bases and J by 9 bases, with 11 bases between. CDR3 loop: CASGLQGEQFF. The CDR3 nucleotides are TGTGCCAGCGGATTACAAGGTGAGCAGTTCTTC.

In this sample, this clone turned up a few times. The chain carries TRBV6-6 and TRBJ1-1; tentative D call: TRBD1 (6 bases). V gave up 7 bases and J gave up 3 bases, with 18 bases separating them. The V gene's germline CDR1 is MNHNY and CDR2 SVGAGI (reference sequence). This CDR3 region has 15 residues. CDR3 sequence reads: CASTPGGGLDTEAFF. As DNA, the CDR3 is TGTGCCAGCACCCCAGGTGGGGGCCTCGACACTGAAGCTTTCTTT.

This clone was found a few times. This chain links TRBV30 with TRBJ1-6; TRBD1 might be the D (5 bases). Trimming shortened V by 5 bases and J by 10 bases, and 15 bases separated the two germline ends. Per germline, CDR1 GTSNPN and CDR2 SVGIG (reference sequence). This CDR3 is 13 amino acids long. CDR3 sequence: CAWAQVEGSPLHF. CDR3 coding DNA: TGTGCCTGGGCTCAAGTAGAGGGGTCACCCCTCCACTTT.

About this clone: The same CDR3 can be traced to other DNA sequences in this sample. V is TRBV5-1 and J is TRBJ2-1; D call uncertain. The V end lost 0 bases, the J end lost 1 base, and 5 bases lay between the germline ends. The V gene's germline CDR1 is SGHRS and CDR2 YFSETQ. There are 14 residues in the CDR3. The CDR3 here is CASSLGTSYNEQFF. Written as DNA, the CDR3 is TGCGCCAGCAGCTTGGGTACGTCCTACAATGAGCAGTTCTTC.

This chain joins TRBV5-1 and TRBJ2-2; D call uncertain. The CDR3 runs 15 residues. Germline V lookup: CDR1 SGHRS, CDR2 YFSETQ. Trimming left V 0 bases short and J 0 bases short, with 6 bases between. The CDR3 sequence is CASSLGLSNTGELFF. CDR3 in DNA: TGCGCCAGCAGCTTGGGACTGTCGAACACCGGGGAGCTGTTTTTT. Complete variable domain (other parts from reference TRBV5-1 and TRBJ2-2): KAGVTQTPRYLIKTRGQQVTLSCSPISGHRSVSWYQQTPGQGLQFLFEYFSETQRNKGNFPGRFSGRQFSNSRSEMNVSTLELGDSALYLCASSLGLSNTGELFFGEGSRLTVL.

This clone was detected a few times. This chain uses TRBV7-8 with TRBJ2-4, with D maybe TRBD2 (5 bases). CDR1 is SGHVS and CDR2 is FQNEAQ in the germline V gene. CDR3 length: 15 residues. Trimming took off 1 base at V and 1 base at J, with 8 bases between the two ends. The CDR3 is CASSLGWEAKNIQYF. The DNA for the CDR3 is TGTGCCAGCAGCTTAGGTTGGGAGGCCAAAAACATTCAGTACTTC.

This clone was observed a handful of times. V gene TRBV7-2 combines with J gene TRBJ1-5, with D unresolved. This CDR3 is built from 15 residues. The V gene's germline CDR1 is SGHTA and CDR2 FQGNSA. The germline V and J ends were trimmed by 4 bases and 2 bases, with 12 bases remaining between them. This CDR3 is CASSSTFLGNQPQHF. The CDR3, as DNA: TGTGCCAGCAGCTCGACCTTTTTGGGCAATCAGCCCCAGCATTTT.

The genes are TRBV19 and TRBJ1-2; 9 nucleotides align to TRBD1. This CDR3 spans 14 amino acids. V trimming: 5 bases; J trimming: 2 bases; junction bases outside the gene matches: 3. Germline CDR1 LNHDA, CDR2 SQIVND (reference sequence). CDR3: CASSRDRVNYGYTF. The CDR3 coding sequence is TGTGCCAGTAGTCGGGACAGGGTGAACTATGGCTACACCTTC.

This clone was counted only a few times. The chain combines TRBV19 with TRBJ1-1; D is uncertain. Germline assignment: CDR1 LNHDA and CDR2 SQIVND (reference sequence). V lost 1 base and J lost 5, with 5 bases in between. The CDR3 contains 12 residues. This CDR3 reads CASSIAGTEAFF. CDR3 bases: TGTGCCAGTAGTATAGCGGGAACTGAAGCTTTCTTT. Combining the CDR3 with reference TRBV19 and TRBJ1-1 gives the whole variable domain DGGITQSPKYLFRKEGQNVTLSCEQNLNHDAMYWYRQDPGQGLRLIYYSQIVNDFQKGDIAEGYSVSREKKESFPLTVTSAQKNPTAFYLCASSIAGTEAFFGQGTRLTVV.

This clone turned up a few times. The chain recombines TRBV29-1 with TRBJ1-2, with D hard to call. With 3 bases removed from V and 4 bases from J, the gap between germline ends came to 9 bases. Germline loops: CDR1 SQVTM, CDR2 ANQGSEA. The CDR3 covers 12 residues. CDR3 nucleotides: TGCAGCGTTGACCGGATTAGCTATGGCTACACCTTC. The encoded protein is CSVDRISYGYTF.

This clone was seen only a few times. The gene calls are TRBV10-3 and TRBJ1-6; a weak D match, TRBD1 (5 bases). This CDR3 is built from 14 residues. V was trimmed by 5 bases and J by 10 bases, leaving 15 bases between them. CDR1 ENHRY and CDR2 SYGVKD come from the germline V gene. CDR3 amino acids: CAISRDVGGSPLHF. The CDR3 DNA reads TGTGCCATCAGTCGGGACGTGGGCGGGTCACCCCTCCACTTT.

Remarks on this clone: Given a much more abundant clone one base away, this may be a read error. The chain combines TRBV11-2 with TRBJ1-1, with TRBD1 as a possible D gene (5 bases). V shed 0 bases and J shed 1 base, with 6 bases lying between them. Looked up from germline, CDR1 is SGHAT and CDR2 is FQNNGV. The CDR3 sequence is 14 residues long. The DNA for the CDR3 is TGTGCCAGCAGCTTAGACACAGGGAACACTGAAGCTTTCTTT. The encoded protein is CASSLDTGNTEAFF. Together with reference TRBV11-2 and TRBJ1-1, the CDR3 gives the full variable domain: EAGVAQSPRYKIIEKRQSVAFWCNPISGHATLYWYQQILGQGPKLLIQFQNNGVVDDSQLPKDRFSAERLKGVDSTLKIQPAKLEDSAVYLCASSLDTGNTEAFFGQGTRLTVV.

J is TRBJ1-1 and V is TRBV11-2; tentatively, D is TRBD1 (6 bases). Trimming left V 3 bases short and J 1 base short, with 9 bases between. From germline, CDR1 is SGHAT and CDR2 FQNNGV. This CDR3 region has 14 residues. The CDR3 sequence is CASSFFRGNTEAFF. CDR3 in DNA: TGTGCCAGCAGCTTCTTCAGGGGGAACACTGAAGCTTTCTTT.

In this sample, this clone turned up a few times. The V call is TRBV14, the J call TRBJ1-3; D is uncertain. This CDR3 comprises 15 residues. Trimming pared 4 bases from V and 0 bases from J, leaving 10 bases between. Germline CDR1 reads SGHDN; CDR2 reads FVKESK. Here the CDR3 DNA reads TGTGCCAGCAGCCTGGTTACGGCCTCTGGAAACACCATATATTTT. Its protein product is CASSLVTASGNTIYF.

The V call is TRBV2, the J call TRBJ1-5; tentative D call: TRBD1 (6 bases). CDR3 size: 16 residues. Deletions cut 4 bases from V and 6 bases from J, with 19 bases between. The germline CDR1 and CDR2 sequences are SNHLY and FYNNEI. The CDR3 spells CASSAFWAGAGQPQHF. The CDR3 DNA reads TGTGCCAGCAGTGCTTTCTGGGCAGGGGCGGGTCAGCCCCAGCATTTT.

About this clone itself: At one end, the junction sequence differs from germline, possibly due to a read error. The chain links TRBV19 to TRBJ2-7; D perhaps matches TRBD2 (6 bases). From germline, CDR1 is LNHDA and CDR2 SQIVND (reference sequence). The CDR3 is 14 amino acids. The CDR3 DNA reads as TGTGCCAGTAGTATCGGTTCGGAGGGGATGGGGACCTCCTTC. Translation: CASSIGSEGMGTSF. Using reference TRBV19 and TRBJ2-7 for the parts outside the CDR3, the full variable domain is DGGITQSPKYLFRKEGQNVTLSCEQNLNHDAMYWYRQDPGQGLRLIYYSQIVNDFQKGDIAEGYSVSREKKESFPLTVTSAQKNPTAFYLCASSIGSEGMGTSFGPGTRLTVT.

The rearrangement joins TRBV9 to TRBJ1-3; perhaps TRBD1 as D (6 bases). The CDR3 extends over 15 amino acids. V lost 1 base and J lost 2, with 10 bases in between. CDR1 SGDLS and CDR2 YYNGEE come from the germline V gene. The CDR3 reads CASSVSGATGNTIYF. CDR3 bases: TGTGCCAGCAGCGTATCGGGGGCAACTGGAAACACCATATATTTT.

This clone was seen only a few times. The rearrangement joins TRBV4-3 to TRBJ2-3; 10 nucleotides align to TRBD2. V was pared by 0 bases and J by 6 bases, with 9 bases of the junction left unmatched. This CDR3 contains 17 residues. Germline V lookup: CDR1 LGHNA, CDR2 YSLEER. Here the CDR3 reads CASSQDGRSGGADTQYF. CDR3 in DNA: TGCGCCAGCAGCCAAGATGGAAGGAGCGGGGGGGCGGATACGCAGTATTTT.

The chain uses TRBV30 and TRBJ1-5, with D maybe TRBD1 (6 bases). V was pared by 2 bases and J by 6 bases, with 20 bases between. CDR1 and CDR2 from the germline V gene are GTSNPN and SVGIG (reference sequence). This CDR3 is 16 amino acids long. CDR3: CAWSKPYTGAGQPQHF. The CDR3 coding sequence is TGTGCCTGGAGTAAGCCCTACACGGGGGCGGGTCAGCCCCAGCATTTT.

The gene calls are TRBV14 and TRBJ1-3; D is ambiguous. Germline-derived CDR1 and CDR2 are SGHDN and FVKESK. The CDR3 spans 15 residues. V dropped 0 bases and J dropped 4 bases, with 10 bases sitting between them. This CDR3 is CASSQDDTRGNTIYF. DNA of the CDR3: TGTGCCAGCAGCCAAGATGACACACGCGGAAACACCATATATTTT.

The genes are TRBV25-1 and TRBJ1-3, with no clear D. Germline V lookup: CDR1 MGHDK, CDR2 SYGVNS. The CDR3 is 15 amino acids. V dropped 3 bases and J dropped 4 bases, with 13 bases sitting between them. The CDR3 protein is CASSEVGAFGNTIYF. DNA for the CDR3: TGTGCCAGCAGTGAGGTGGGAGCCTTCGGAAACACCATATATTTT.

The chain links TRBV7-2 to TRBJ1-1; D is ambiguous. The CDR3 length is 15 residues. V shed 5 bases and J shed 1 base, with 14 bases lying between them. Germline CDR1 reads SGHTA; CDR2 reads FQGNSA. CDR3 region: CASSISQLRNTEAFF. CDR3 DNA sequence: TGTGCCAGCAGCATATCACAGCTACGGAACACTGAAGCTTTCTTT.